The TCR beta chain under discussion was sequenced for a study of monozygotic twins with inflammatory bowel disease. General study points: Repertoire likeness was no different across concordant and discordant twins, perhaps owing to restricted power.

Note on this clonotype: Its specificity is unknown.

Both TCRalpha and TCRbeta cDNA were subjected to two nested PCRs lasting roughly 16 and 10 cycles. TCRdb re-called the 5' RACE reads and shows each CDR3 protein once, DNA omitted. Found here are some 400,000 distinct CDR3 sequences; the top ten clones hold about 2.3%. Germline V gene sequence: CDR1 MDHEN, CDR2 SYDVKM. The CDR3 covers 15 residues. Sequencing was done on a sample of blood. The chain has TRBV28 and TRBJ2-7; TCRdb designates TRBD2, a call that cannot be tested without DNA. This sequence was found in a human donor with ulcerative colitis or Crohn's disease, or a healthy co-twin of an affected twin (not recorded which). The CDR3 sequence: CASTPGGREEHEQYF.